The clone carrying this TCR beta chain is medium-sized (0.01 to 0.1%) in the sample. Its antigen remains unknown. The template was genomic DNA from peripheral blood, not RNA. The sample originates from a study of T cell repertoires in aging, cancer and after chemotherapy. At the level of the study: Donors were grouped into six age bands spanning 30 or younger through 70 or older.

The V gene lost 3 bases and the J gene lost 0 bases, with 11 bases spanning the gap. CDR1 SGHAT and CDR2 FQNNGV come from the germline V gene. The CDR3 runs to 15 residues. Study findings and constraints: Age-matched healthy donors had significantly more diverse, less clonal blood TCR repertoires than untreated cancer patients. Loss of evenness, beyond lost richness, contributed to age-related TCR diversity decline in cancer patients.

TRB rearrangements spanning V, D and J were amplified using mixed TRB-A/B primers. TCRdb re-analysed the multiplex PCR reads in MiXCR, keeping a single row per CDR3 protein. The sample includes over 8,500 distinct CDR3 sequences, approximately 25% seen only once; the top ten take about 2.6%. Sequencing was carried out using blood. J is TRBJ1-1 and V is TRBV11-2; D unresolved. The sequence was collected from a human donor in good health. The CDR3 spells CASSLGGSMNTEAFF. The CDR3 DNA is TGTGCCAGCAGCTTGGGAGGGTCTATGAACACTGAAGCTTTCTTT.